These T cell receptor beta chains were read from a single sample in a study of CD8+CD57+ T cells in acquired aplastic anemia. TCRdb re-called the reads with MiXCR, one entry per CDR3 protein. Here the sample spans around 430,000 distinct CDR3 sequences, less than 35% being singletons. The specimen sequenced was sorted CD4+, CD8+, or CD8+CD57+ T cells (not recorded which) from PBMCs. The receptors derive from a human donor with aplastic anemia. Each CDR3 is given with its conserved first and last residue. A D gene is named only where the DNA matches it firmly. For some rows the clone size is stated as once, few or many, or as a class when expanded; others skip it.

abundance,j_gene,v_gene,len,d_gene,CDR3nt,CDR3aa
many,TRBJ2-3,TRBV2,15,NA,TGTGCCAGCAGTAGGACCAGAACTAGCACAGATACGCAGTATTTT,CASSRTRTSTDTQYF
many,TRBJ1-5,TRBV6-2/TRBV6-3,11,NA,TGTGCCAGCAGTTACCCCCAGCCCCAGCATTTT,CASSYPQPQHF
NA,TRBJ2-6,TRBV13,15,NA,TGTGCCAGCAGCCAACAGAGCTCTGGGGCCAACGTCCTGACTTTC,CASSQQSSGANVLTF
many,TRBJ2-5,TRBV19,13,TRBD2,TGTGCCAGTAGTATACCCGGGAGGGAGACCCAGTACTTC,CASSIPGRETQYF
NA,TRBJ1-6,TRBV12-3/TRBV12-4,16,TRBD1,TGTGCCAGCAGTCTAGCCGGGACAGACTATAATTCACCCCTCCACTTT,CASSLAGTDYNSPLHF
few,TRBJ1-1,TRBV20-1,16,NA,TGCAGTGCTAGAGAATCGCGGGGGGCAGGGAGCACTGAAGCTTTCTTT,CSARESRGAGSTEAFF
many,TRBJ1-2,TRBV9,13,NA,TGTGCCAGCAGCGTAGCTACACAGGGTGGCTACACCTTC,CASSVATQGGYTF
many,TRBJ1-5,TRBV19,13,NA,TGTGCCAGTAGTATTGGGTTTTCGAGGCCCCAGCATTTT,CASSIGFSRPQHF
many,TRBJ2-1,TRBV20-1,12,NA,TGCAGTGCTAGGTGGATGAACAATGAGCAGTTCTTC,CSARWMNNEQFF
few,TRBJ1-1,TRBV9,14,NA,TGTGCCAGCAGCCCTGGGGGCTGGGACACTGAAGCTTTCTTT,CASSPGGWDTEAFF
NA,TRBJ2-5,TRBV15,12,TRBD2,TGTGCCACCAGCATAGGCGGGGGAACCCAGTACTTC,CATSIGGGTQYF
NA,TRBJ2-1,TRBV5-1,14,NA,TGCGCCAGCAGCTTCTTGGATTCGGACAATGAGCAGTTCTTC,CASSFLDSDNEQFF
many,TRBJ2-5,TRBV19,14,NA,TGTGCCAGTAGTATAGCCTTTGGTATCGAGACCCAGTACTTC,CASSIAFGIETQYF
many,TRBJ2-7,TRBV2,15,TRBD2,TGTGCCAGCAGGGGACTAGCGGGGGGAACCTACGAGCAGTACTTC,CASRGLAGGTYEQYF
NA,TRBJ2-7,TRBV5-1,16,TRBD2,TGCGCCAGCAGCTTGGCTACTAGCGGGAGGGTCAACGAGCAGTACTTC,CASSLATSGRVNEQYF
few,TRBJ2-5,TRBV25-1,14,TRBD2,TGTGCCAGCAGGGGAGCGGGAGGCCCTGAGACCCAGTACTTC,CASRGAGGPETQYF
NA,TRBJ1-1,TRBV12-3/TRBV12-4,12,NA,TGTGCCAGCAGAAATTTGGCCCCTGAAGCTTTCTTT,CASRNLAPEAFF
many,TRBJ1-1,TRBV7-9,13,NA,TGTGCCAGCAGTCGGGGGGGGGACACTGAAGCTTTCTTT,CASSRGGDTEAFF
many,TRBJ1-1,TRBV7-9,14,NA,TGTGCCAGCAGCTCTTCCAAGATGAACACTGAAGCTTTCTTT,CASSSSKMNTEAFF
once,TRBJ1-2,TRBV5-6,14,NA,TGTGCCGGCAGCCCAGTTCGCTATTATGATGGCTACACCTTC,CAGSPVRYYDGYTF
many,TRBJ2-5,TRBV7-9,12,TRBD1,TGTGCCGGACAGGGGGCGGGAGAGACCCAGTACTTC,CAGQGAGETQYF
many,TRBJ2-7,TRBV5-1,18,TRBD1,TGCGCCAGCAGCTTGGGCCCATCCCTGAGGACAGGAAGCTACGAGCAGTACTTC,CASSLGPSLRTGSYEQYF
NA,TRBJ1-1,TRBV20-1,13,TRBD1,TGCAGTGTCCCGACAGGGCCGAGCACTGAAGCTTTCTTT,CSVPTGPSTEAFF
many,TRBJ2-1,TRBV25-1,15,TRBD2,TGTGCCAGCAGCATACTAGCGGGATCTTACAATGAGCAGTTCTTC,CASSILAGSYNEQFF
NA,TRBJ2-3,TRBV10-3,15,NA,TGTGCCATCAGTGAGTCTATTGACATCACAGATACGCAGTATTTT,CAISESIDITDTQYF
NA,TRBJ1-2,TRBV19,13,NA,TGTGCTATCCAACAGGGCTTTGGGTATGGCTACACCTTC,CAIQQGFGYGYTF
NA,TRBJ2-2,TRBV19,17,NA,TGTGCCAGTAGTAGCGTTTTGAAGTCGGGGAACACCGGGGAGCTGTTTTTT,CASSSVLKSGNTGELFF
many,TRBJ2-3,TRBV24-1,11,NA,TGTGCCACCAGTGACACAGATACGCAGTATTTT,CATSDTDTQYF
NA,TRBJ1-5,TRBV10-1,13,NA,TGCGCCAGCAGGCCGGACAGCGGTCAGCCCCAGCATTTT,CASRPDSGQPQHF
NA,TRBJ2-1,TRBV7-6,16,TRBD1,TGTGCCAGCAGCTTAGGACAGGGGGCACTTTACAATGAGCAGTTCTTC,CASSLGQGALYNEQFF
many,TRBJ2-3,TRBV10-3,13,NA,TGTGCCATCATTTCAGGCCCAGAGGATACGCAGTATTTT,CAIISGPEDTQYF
once,TRBJ2-1,TRBV2,16,TRBD2,TGTGCCAGCAGCCTAGAACGCGGGGGGGACTACAATGAGCAGTTCTTC,CASSLERGGDYNEQFF
few,TRBJ2-7,TRBV20-1,16,TRBD1,TGCAGTGCTAGAGATCCTAACAGGGGGCAAAGTTGGGAGCAGTACTTC,CSARDPNRGQSWEQYF
many,TRBJ1-1,TRBV7-2,13,NA,TGTGCCAGCAGCTTCTTACTCGACACTGAAGCTTTCTTT,CASSFLLDTEAFF
NA,TRBJ1-2,TRBV5-1,16,TRBD1,TGCGCCAGCAGCGAAAGGACAGGGCATGAAAGCTATGGCTACACCTTC,CASSERTGHESYGYTF
many,TRBJ1-5,TRBV12-3/TRBV12-4,13,NA,TGTGCCAGCAGTTTGTCCAGAAATCAGCCCCAGCATTTT,CASSLSRNQPQHF
many,TRBJ2-7,TRBV30,13,TRBD2,TGTGCCTGGAGCCGGACTAGCGGCTACGAGCAGTACTTC,CAWSRTSGYEQYF
few,TRBJ1-3,TRBV6-1,13,NA,TGTGCCAGCACCGCAGGCTCTGGAAACACCATATATTTT,CASTAGSGNTIYF
NA,TRBJ1-2,TRBV6-1,14,NA,TGTGCCAGCAGTGGTGGAGAAGCTAACTATGGCTACACCTTC,CASSGGEANYGYTF
few,TRBJ1-4,TRBV9,14,NA,TGTGCCAGCAGCGCCCGACAGGCTAATGAAAAACTGTTTTTT,CASSARQANEKLFF
NA,TRBJ2-2,TRBV19,14,NA,TGTGCCAGTAGGGACACAGGGTCCCGGGGGGAGCTGTTTTTT,CASRDTGSRGELFF
NA,TRBJ1-2,TRBV2,13,NA,TGTGCCAGCAGTGAACGTTCCGTCTGTGGCTACACCTTC,CASSERSVCGYTF